The 30 T cell receptor beta chains below come from one sample, sequenced in a study of blood T cell repertoires in COVID-19. Libraries were prepared by immunoSEQ multiplex PCR; TCRdb keeps only in-frame clonotypes and omits some of them. Among 100,000 to 110,000 clones, 85% to 90% were seen once, and the ten largest hold about 5.3%. Sequenced sample: peripheral blood. The receptor set was obtained from a human donor in a cohort sampled during active COVID-19.

CDR3 DNA sequence: TGTGCCAGCAGCCACCCGGGACTAGCCGGTACCGGGGAGCTGTTTTTT. Translated: CASSHPGLAGTGELFF. J is TRBJ2-2 and V is TRBV4-2, with TRBD2 matching over 9 bases. V trimming: 3 bases; J trimming: 5 bases; junction bases outside the gene matches: 7. Germline lookup yields CDR1 LGHNA and CDR2 YNFKEQ. The CDR3 has 16 residues.

With regard to this clone: Other DNA variants within this sample encode the same CDR3. J is TRBJ2-7 and V is TRBV5-1, with 10 bases aligning to TRBD2. J lost 3 bases, V lost 0 bases, and 0 bases had no gene match. CDR1 is SGHRS, CDR2 YFSETQ, per germline. The CDR3 length is 14 residues. CDR3 protein: CASSLGTSGYEQYF. The CDR3 DNA reads as TGCGCCAGCAGCTTGGGGACTAGCGGCTACGAGCAGTACTTC.

The chain carries TRBV25-1 and TRBJ2-2; 10 bases are a match to TRBD2. The CDR3 totals 17 residues. V was clipped by 5 bases and J by 4 bases; unmatched bases: 10. CDR1 is MGHDK and CDR2 is SYGVNS in the germline V gene. For the CDR3, the DNA is TGTGCCAGCAGTCTGAGCGGGAGGGCCGATGGCACCGGGGAGCTGTTTTTT. Translating it yields CASSLSGRADGTGELFF.

The chain joins TRBV5-1 to TRBJ2-4; 8 bases map to TRBD2. The CDR3 runs to 16 residues. Germline assignment: CDR1 SGHRS and CDR2 YFSETQ. Losses at the gene ends were 4 bases for V and 3 bases for J; bases not matched to a gene: 9. CDR3 coding DNA: TGCGCCAGCAGCAGGGGGATGGCGGGAGGCAAAAACATTCAGTACTTC. It translates to CASSRGMAGGKNIQYF.

V gene TRBV7-2 combines with J gene TRBJ2-7, with D unclear. The CDR3 is made up of 13 amino acids. V was pared by 2 bases and J by 3 bases, with 8 bases between. CDR1 and CDR2 (germline): SGHTA, FQGNSA. The CDR3 DNA is TGTGCCAGCAGCTTAACCAGGAACTACGAGCAGTACTTC. Amino acids: CASSLTRNYEQYF.

The chain recombines TRBV29-1 with TRBJ1-3; D unclear. The germline CDR1 and CDR2 sequences are SQVTM and ANQGSEA. The ends were cut back, 7 bases at V and 0 bases at J, with 13 bases in the middle. This CDR3 spans 14 amino acids. CDR3 in amino acids: CSALGLLSGNTIYF. CDR3 DNA sequence: TGCAGCGCCCTCGGACTCCTCTCTGGAAACACCATATATTTT.

The V gene is TRBV12-3 or TRBV12-4, the J gene TRBJ2-5; tentative D call: TRBD1 (6 bases). The ends were cut back, 6 bases at V and 6 bases at J, with 11 bases in the middle. The CDR3 is made up of 12 amino acids. CDR3 residues: CASRLQGQTQYF. The CDR3 nucleotides read TGTGCCAGCAGGTTACAGGGTCAGACCCAGTACTTC.

In DNA, the CDR3 is TGTGCTAGTGCCAAAGAACCAGGGCTCGAGCAGTACTTC. It specifies CASAKEPGLEQYF. The chain uses TRBV12-5 and TRBJ2-7; TRBD1 is a possible D gene (5 bases). V was pared by 7 bases and J by 6 bases, with 16 bases between. This CDR3 is built from 13 residues. Germline V lookup: CDR1 LGHNT, CDR2 FRNRAP.

This CDR3 is CASSELLAGSTDTQYF. The CDR3 region has the DNA TGTGCCAGCAGTGAATTACTAGCGGGAAGCACAGATACGCAGTATTTT. V and J are TRBV6-1 and TRBJ2-3, with 10 bases that match TRBD2. This CDR3 region has 16 residues. The V and J ends lost 2 bases and 0 bases, in that order; junction bases with no gene match: 2. The germline CDR1 and CDR2 sequences are MNHNS and SASEGT.

V gene TRBV15 combines with J gene TRBJ2-1; 11 nucleotides match TRBD1. The CDR3 runs to 15 residues. V trimming: 3 bases; J trimming: 7 bases; junction bases outside the gene matches: 5. Germline CDR1 and CDR2: LNHNV and YYDKDF (reference sequence). In DNA form, the CDR3 reads TGTGCCACCAGCAGGGCGGGACAGGGGGATAATGAGCAGTTCTTC. Encoded protein: CATSRAGQGDNEQFF. Combining the CDR3 with reference TRBV15 and TRBJ2-1 gives the whole variable domain DAMVIQNPRYQVTQFGKPVTLSCSQTLNHNVMYWYQQKSSQAPKLLFHYYDKDFNNEADTPDNFQSRRPNTSFCFLDIRSPGLGDTAMYLCATSRAGQGDNEQFFGPGTRLTVL.

V gene TRBV10-3 combines with J gene TRBJ1-2, with D perhaps TRBD1 (5 bases). This CDR3 has 13 residues. Trimming removed 3 bases at V and 6 bases at J, with 11 bases between. Per the germline V gene, CDR1 is ENHRY and CDR2 is SYGVKD. CDR3 coding DNA: TGTGCCATCAGTGAATCGGGGGGTAATGGCTACACCTTC. It is translated as CAISESGGNGYTF.

There are many counts of this clone. The gene calls are TRBV3-1 (or the pseudogene TRBV3-2) and TRBJ2-6; 8 nucleotides agree with TRBD1. The CDR3 loop spans 16 amino acids. CDR1 is LGHDT, CDR2 YNNKEL, per germline (reference sequence). Trimming took 1 base from V and 1 from J; bases not matched to a gene: 0. CDR3 nucleotide sequence: TGTGCCAGCAGCCAAGGGACAGGGTCTGGGGCCAACGTCCTGACTTTC. Translating it yields CASSQGTGSGANVLTF.

V is TRBV5-6 and J is TRBJ2-3; D is undetermined. The germline V gene has CDR1 SGHDT and CDR2 YYEEEE. The V and J ends lost 2 bases and 1 base respectively, with 5 bases between them. The CDR3 consists of 13 residues. CDR3 region: CASSLRGTDTQYF. CDR3 nucleotides: TGTGCCAGCAGCTTACGGGGCACAGATACGCAGTATTTT.

The chain combines TRBV7-7 with TRBJ2-2, with a tentative D call TRBD1 (5 bases). The CDR3 is made up of 15 amino acids. The ends were cut back, 5 bases at V and 2 bases at J, with 12 bases in the middle. The germline V gene encodes CDR1 SSHAT and CDR2 FNYEAQ (reference sequence). In nucleotides, the CDR3 is TGTGCCAGCAGCGAAGGGGCCCCTAACACCGGGGAGCTGTTTTTT. It yields the protein CASSEGAPNTGELFF.

This chain connects TRBV15 to TRBJ1-1; D unresolved. The CDR3 contains 15 residues. Trimming removed 0 bases at V and 2 bases at J, with 10 bases between. Germline CDR1 reads LNHNV; CDR2 reads YYDKDF (reference sequence). CDR3 coding DNA: TGTGCCACCAGCAGAGACCCGGCGGGTAACACTGAAGCTTTCTTT. Its translation: CATSRDPAGNTEAFF.

V gene TRBV7-2 combines with J gene TRBJ2-2, with TRBD2 matching over 9 bases. Trimming took 3 bases from V and 5 from J; bases not matched to a gene: 7. The CDR3 sequence is 16 residues long. The germline V gene has CDR1 SGHTA and CDR2 FQGNSA. The CDR3 DNA follows: TGTGCCAGCAGCTTGACTGCGGGAGGGCCTACCGGGGAGCTGTTTTTT. This gives the protein CASSLTAGGPTGELFF.

The chain has TRBV5-4 and TRBJ1-4, with TRBD1 as a possible D gene (5 bases). The CDR3 has 14 amino acids. Germline V gene lookup returns CDR1 SGHNT and CDR2 YYREEE (reference sequence). Trimming stripped 4 bases from V and 1 base from J, with 8 bases between. The CDR3 coding sequence is TGTGCCAGCAGCCCGGGGGGAACTAATGAAAAACTGTTTTTT. Translating it yields CASSPGGTNEKLFF.

CDR3 DNA sequence: TGTGCCAGCAAAGACAGGGGTGGCTACACCTTC. This translates into CASKDRGGYTF. The V call is TRBV28, the J call TRBJ1-2; 8 positions match TRBD1. J was trimmed by 7 bases and V by 7 bases; bases with no gene match: 2. Germline lookup yields CDR1 MDHEN and CDR2 SYDVKM. This CDR3 region has 11 residues.

The gene calls are TRBV3-1 (or the pseudogene TRBV3-2) and TRBJ1-3; no reliable D call. The CDR3 spans 12 residues. Trimming left V 6 bases short and J 2 bases short, with 5 bases between. CDR1 is LGHDT and CDR2 is YNNKEL in the germline V gene (reference sequence). The CDR3 DNA reads TGTGCCAGCAGTATTACTGGAAACACCATATATTTT. This encodes CASSITGNTIYF.

J is TRBJ1-4 and V is TRBV28; 7 bases agree with TRBD1. This CDR3 region has 14 residues. Germline values: CDR1 MDHEN, CDR2 SYDVKM. Trimming at V came to 6 bases and at J to 8 bases, leaving 9 bases not matched to a gene. CDR3 nucleotide sequence: TGTGCCAGCAGGGAACAGGGGTCGGGGGAAAAACTGTTTTTT. Translated, it gives CASREQGSGEKLFF.

J is TRBJ2-3 and V is TRBV27; D possibly corresponds to TRBD1 (5 bases). Germline CDR1 and CDR2: MNHEY and SMNVEV (reference sequence). V was clipped by 3 bases and J by 5 bases, with 6 bases between them. The CDR3 is 12 amino acids. The CDR3 DNA follows: TGTGCCAGCAGTTTTAGGGGAGATACGCAGTATTTT. It is translated as CASSFRGDTQYF.

This clone was seen only once. V usage is TRBV19 and J usage is TRBJ2-5, with 7 bases lining up with TRBD2. Germline CDR1 is LNHDA and CDR2 is SQIVND (reference sequence). The CDR3 spans 17 residues. J lost 6 bases, V lost 1 base, and 14 bases had no gene match. CDR3 bases: TGTGCCAGTAGTATAGGGCGGGAGAAGGGATACAGGCAGACCCAGTACTTC. It is translated as CASSIGREKGYRQTQYF.

The CDR3, as DNA: TGCGCCAGCAGCTCCTTCGAGGTTAGCGGGAGTGGCTACGAGCAGTACTTC. Its protein product is CASSSFEVSGSGYEQYF. This rearrangement joins TRBV5-1 to TRBJ2-7; TRBD2 matches 9 bases. The length of the CDR3 is 17 residues. CDR1 SGHRS and CDR2 YFSETQ come from the germline V gene. V lost 3 bases to trimming and J lost 3 bases; unmatched junction nucleotides: 13.

V usage is TRBV6-4 and J usage is TRBJ2-2, with TRBD2 as a possible D gene (5 bases). V shed 4 bases and J shed 2 bases, with 5 bases lying between them. Germline CDR1 is MRHNA and CDR2 is SNTAGT. The CDR3 length is 13 residues. Written as DNA, the CDR3 is TGTGCCAGCAGTGGGACTAACACCGGGGAGCTGTTTTTT. It encodes CASSGTNTGELFF.

This chain links TRBV9 with TRBJ2-1; D perhaps matches TRBD1 (5 bases). V was shortened by 0 bases and J by 5 bases, with 15 bases between the two germline ends. In germline, CDR1 is SGDLS, CDR2 YYNGEE. The CDR3 spans 16 residues. This CDR3 reads CASSVGQPPTNNEQFF. CDR3 DNA sequence: TGTGCCAGCAGCGTAGGACAGCCACCCACAAACAATGAGCAGTTCTTC.

The rearrangement joins TRBV6-5 to TRBJ2-2; 7 nucleotides match TRBD1. The germline V gene has CDR1 MNHEY and CDR2 SVGAGI. V trimming: 0 bases; J trimming: 5 bases; junction bases outside the gene matches: 0. CDR3 length: 14 amino acids. CDR3 sequence (DNA): TGTGCCAGCAGTTACTCACAGGGGACCGGGGAGCTGTTTTTT. Translation gives CASSYSQGTGELFF.

The chain joins TRBV2 to TRBJ2-2, with 14 positions matching TRBD2. The CDR3 has 18 amino acids. The germline V gene has CDR1 SNHLY and CDR2 FYNNEI. V lost 5 bases and J lost 5; bases outside the gene matches: 10. CDR3 loop: CASSSGTSGSVRTGELFF. CDR3 bases: TGTGCCAGCAGTTCCGGGACTAGCGGGAGTGTAAGAACCGGGGAGCTGTTTTTT.

The J gene is TRBJ1-5, the V gene TRBV18; 10 bases agree with TRBD1. The germline CDR1 and CDR2 sequences are KGHSH and LQKENI. The CDR3 contains 15 residues. The junction had 3 bases not matched to a gene; V was cut back by 3 bases and J by 4 bases. The CDR3 region has the DNA TGTGCCAGCTCACCGCGGACAGGGGGGAATCAGCCCCAGCATTTT. Its translation is CASSPRTGGNQPQHF.

The CDR3 is CASSGSRGGSFSYEQYF. The CDR3 DNA is TGTGCCAGCAGTGGGTCGCGCGGGGGGTCATTCTCCTACGAGCAGTACTTC. This sequence joins TRBV6-2 or TRBV6-3 and TRBJ2-7; 8 bases line up with TRBD2. J was trimmed by 0 bases and V by 5 bases; bases with no gene match: 12. This CDR3 has 17 amino acids. Germline CDR1 is MNHEY and CDR2 is SVGEGT.

The V call is TRBV7-9, the J call TRBJ2-1, with D possibly matching TRBD1 (5 bases). This CDR3 region has 15 residues. With 4 bases removed from V and 5 bases from J, the gap between germline ends came to 15 bases. CDR1 and CDR2 (germline): SEHNR, FQNEAQ (reference sequence). CDR3 region: CASSSPSTENNEQFF. The CDR3 region has the DNA TGTGCCAGCAGCTCCCCCTCGACAGAAAACAATGAGCAGTTCTTC.